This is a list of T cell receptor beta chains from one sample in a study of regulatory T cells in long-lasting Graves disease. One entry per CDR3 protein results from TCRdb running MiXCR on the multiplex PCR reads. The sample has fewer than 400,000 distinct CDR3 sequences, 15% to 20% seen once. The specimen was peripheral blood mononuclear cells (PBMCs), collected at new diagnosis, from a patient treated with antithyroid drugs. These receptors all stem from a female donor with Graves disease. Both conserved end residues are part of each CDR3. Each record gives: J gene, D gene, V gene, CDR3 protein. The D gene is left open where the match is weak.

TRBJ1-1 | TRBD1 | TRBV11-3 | CASSPGDRGWESTEAFF
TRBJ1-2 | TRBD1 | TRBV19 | CASSMSLDREIYGYTF
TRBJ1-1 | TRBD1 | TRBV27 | CASSAHTGGTEAFF
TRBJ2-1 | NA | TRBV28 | CASRGVGWPEAGNEQFF
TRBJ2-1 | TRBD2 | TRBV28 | CASSTGLGRQFF
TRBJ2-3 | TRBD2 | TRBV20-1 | CSARVWGGGDTQYF
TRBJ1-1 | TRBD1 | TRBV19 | CASSVHRDRGSMNTEAFF
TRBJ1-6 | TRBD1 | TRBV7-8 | CASSSRQGASPLHF
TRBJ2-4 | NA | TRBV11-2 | CASSIGLVAKNIQYF
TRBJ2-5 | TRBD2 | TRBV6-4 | CASSAVAGGLETQYF
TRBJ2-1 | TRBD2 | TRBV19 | CASSRTGTSGSNEQFF
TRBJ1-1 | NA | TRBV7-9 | CASSFLAENTEAFF
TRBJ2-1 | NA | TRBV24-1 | CATSDLGLSSYNEQFF
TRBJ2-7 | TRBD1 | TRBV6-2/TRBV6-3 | CASLRQGPYEQYF
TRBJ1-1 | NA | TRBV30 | CAWSVLGMAEAFF
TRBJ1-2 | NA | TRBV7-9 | CASSLEGATF
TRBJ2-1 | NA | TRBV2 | CASSDLRGGGNTYNEQFF
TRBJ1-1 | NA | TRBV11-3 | CASSYRGEQVMNTEAFF
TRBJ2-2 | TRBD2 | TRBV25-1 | CASSSYWGGTGELFF
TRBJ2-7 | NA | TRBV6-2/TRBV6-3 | CASGVSPRREQYF
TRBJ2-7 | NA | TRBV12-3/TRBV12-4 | CASSLGWGAPYEQYF
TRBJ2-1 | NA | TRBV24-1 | CATSDFRAEQGNEQFF
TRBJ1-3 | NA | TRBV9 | CASSGGAGLSGNTIYF
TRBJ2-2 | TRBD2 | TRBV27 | CASRAGTSADTGELFF
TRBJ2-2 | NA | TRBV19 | CASSPVGGDGELFF
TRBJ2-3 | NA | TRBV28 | CASSSPGRGFGDTQYF
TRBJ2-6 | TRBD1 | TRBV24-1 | CATSGDRAGGANVLTF
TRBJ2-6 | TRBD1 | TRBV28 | CASSLSGDRGSGANVLTF
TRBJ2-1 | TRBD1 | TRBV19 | CASSTWARGPADEQFF
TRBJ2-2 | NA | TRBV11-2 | CASSLRGLNTGELVF
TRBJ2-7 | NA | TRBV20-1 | CSALQNNYEQYF
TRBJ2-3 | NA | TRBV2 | CASSEREIYTDTQYF
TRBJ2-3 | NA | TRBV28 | CASRRGRTDTQYF